The 8 T cell receptor beta chains below come from one sample, sequenced in a study of technical replicates of blood from a handful of donors (dated by TCRdb to about 2017). The method behind the library was the immunoSEQ multiplex PCR assay. Not all clones reach the TCRdb copy of this immuneACCESS table, which keeps in-frame sequences only. Checked studies attribute under half of the gap to unresolved V genes and leave the rest unexplained. The table for this sample lists tens of thousands of clones; 95% to 97% of them were counted only once. The ten largest clones capture roughly 0.39% of the sample. The specimen sequenced was T cells isolated from PBMCs. These receptors came from a human donor in good health.

V gene TRBV19 combines with J gene TRBJ2-1; the match to TRBD2 covers 9 bases. CDR3 length: 16 amino acids. V was pared by 5 bases and J by 9 bases, with 14 bases of the junction left unmatched. Germline CDR1 reads LNHDA; CDR2 reads SQIVND (reference sequence). CDR3 sequence (DNA): TGTGCCAGTAGTGCTCTTAGCGGGAGCGCTAGGGGTGAGCAGTTCTTC. It specifies CASSALSGSARGEQFF.

The chain recombines TRBV7-2 with TRBJ2-7, with TRBD1 matching 10 bases. J was trimmed by 4 bases and V by 3 bases; bases with no gene match: 6. The length of the CDR3 is 15 residues. Per germline, CDR1 SGHTA and CDR2 FQGNSA. The CDR3 sequence is CASSLGTGAGYEQYF. The CDR3 DNA sequence: TGTGCCAGCAGCTTGGGGACAGGGGCAGGGTACGAGCAGTACTTC.

The chain employs TRBV2 and TRBJ2-7; 7 bases are a match to TRBD1. This CDR3 contains 13 residues. Germline V CDR1 and CDR2: SNHLY, FYNNEI. V gave up 6 bases and J gave up 4 bases; unmatched junction bases: 6. The CDR3: CASSGTAKYEQYF. The CDR3 DNA sequence: TGTGCCAGCAGCGGGACAGCAAAATACGAGCAGTACTTC.

This chain uses TRBV5-1 with TRBJ2-3, with 7 positions matching TRBD1. CDR3 length: 14 residues. CDR1 and CDR2 (germline): SGHRS, YFSETQ. Trimming cost V 4 bases and J 6 bases; bases outside gene matches: 8. The CDR3 region is CASSVQGRVDTQYF. CDR3 nucleotide sequence: TGCGCCAGCAGCGTACAGGGGCGAGTTGATACGCAGTATTTT.

The V call is TRBV9, the J call TRBJ1-4; tentative D call: TRBD1 (6 bases). V lost 4 bases, J lost 2 bases, and 15 bases lay in between. Per germline, CDR1 SGDLS and CDR2 YYNGEE. This CDR3 has 16 residues. The CDR3 protein is CASSPPSQGTNEKLFF. For the CDR3, the DNA is TGTGCCAGCAGCCCCCCTTCACAGGGCACTAATGAAAAACTGTTTTTT.

The chain joins TRBV11-1 to TRBJ2-7; 8 bases match TRBD2. V lost 7 bases and J lost 4; bases outside the gene matches: 18. Germline CDR1 SGHAT, CDR2 FQDESV (reference sequence). This CDR3 has 17 amino acids. The CDR3 coding sequence is TGTGCCAGCACCTCGTCCATTAGCGGGAATAAGTGGTACGAGCAGTACTTC. Amino acids: CASTSSISGNKWYEQYF.

This sequence joins TRBV28 and TRBJ2-7; the match to TRBD2 covers 13 bases. Germline-derived CDR1 and CDR2 are MDHEN and SYDVKM. The CDR3 is 15 amino acids. The J segment lost 3 bases and the V segment lost 4 bases, leaving 3 bases of the junction unmatched. The CDR3 loop is CASSSRTSGSYEQYF. DNA for the CDR3: TGTGCCAGCAGTTCCCGGACTAGCGGGAGCTACGAGCAGTACTTC. The entire variable domain, with the rest obtained from reference TRBV28 and TRBJ2-7, is as follows: DVKVTQSSRYLVKRTGEKVFLECVQDMDHENMFWYRQDPGLGLRLIYFSYDVKMKEKGDIPEGYSVSREKKERFSLILESASTNQTSMYLCASSSRTSGSYEQYFGPGTRLTVT.

This sequence joins TRBV4-2 and TRBJ2-7, with 10 bases identical to TRBD1. J lost 0 bases, V lost 3 bases, and 2 bases had no gene match. The V gene's germline CDR1 is LGHNA and CDR2 YNFKEQ. The CDR3 runs to 15 residues. The CDR3 DNA sequence: TGTGCCAGCAGCCAGGGGACAGGGGACTCCTACGAGCAGTACTTC. The encoded protein is CASSQGTGDSYEQYF.